This TCR beta chain was sequenced in a study of beta chain features in type 1 diabetes. Looked up from germline, CDR1 is MNHEY and CDR2 is SVGAGI. V dropped 2 bases and J dropped 0; count of bases not matched to a gene: 4. There are 16 residues in the CDR3. Expressed TCRB transcripts were sequenced after all isolated RNA was converted to cDNA. Assay used: immunoSEQ multiplex PCR; TCRdb lists only in-frame clones, some missing. The sample shows fewer than 900,000 clones, about a sixth of them seen only once. This clone was found a few times. Sorting that relied on CD45RO/CCR7/CD25/CD127/CD95/CD27 yielded CD4+ naive, central memory, regulatory and stem cell-like memory cells.

The genes are TRBV6-5 and TRBJ2-1; 7 bases match TRBD2. The sample taken for sequencing was naive CD4+ T cells from blood. The origin of this receptor is a woman aged 18-29 years in good health. The CDR3 DNA is TGTGCCAGCAGTTACGGCCTAGCGGTCTCCTACAATGAGCAGTTCTTC. Amino acids: CASSYGLAVSYNEQFF.